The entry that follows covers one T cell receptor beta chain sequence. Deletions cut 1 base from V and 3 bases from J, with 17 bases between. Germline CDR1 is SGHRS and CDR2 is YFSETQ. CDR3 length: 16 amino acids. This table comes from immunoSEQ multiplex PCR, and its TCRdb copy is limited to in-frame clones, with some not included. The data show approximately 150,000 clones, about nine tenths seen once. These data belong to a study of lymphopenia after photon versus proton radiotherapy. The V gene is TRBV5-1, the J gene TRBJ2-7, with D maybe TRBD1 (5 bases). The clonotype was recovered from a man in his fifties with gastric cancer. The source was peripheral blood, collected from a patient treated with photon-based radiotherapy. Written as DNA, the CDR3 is TGCGCCAGCAGCTTGTACCCAGGGCCGACAAGCTACGAGCAGTACTTC. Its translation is CASSLYPGPTSYEQYF.